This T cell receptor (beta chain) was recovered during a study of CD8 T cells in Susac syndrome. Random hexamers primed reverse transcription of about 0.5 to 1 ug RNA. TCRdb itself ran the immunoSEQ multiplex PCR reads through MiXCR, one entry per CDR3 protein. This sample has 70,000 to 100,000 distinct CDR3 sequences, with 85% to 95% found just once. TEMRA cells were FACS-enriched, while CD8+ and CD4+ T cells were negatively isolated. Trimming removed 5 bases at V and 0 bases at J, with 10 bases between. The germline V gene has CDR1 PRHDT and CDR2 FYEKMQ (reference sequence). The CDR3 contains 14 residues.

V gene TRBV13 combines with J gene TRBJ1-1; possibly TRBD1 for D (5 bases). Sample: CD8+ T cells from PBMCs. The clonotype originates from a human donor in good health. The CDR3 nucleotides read TGTGCCAGCAGCCCGAGACAGTTGAACACTGAAGCTTTCTTT. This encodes CASSPRQLNTEAFF.